Only a few counts were recorded for the clone carrying this T cell receptor beta chain. Its antigen is currently unknown. These data originate in a study of neoadjuvant nivolumab and ipilimumab in lung cancer. Notes on the study in general: Pretherapy blood TCR richness correlated positively with resected tumor richness. Only two of four nivolumab-treated tumors gained richness and clonality by surgery.

Trimming shortened V by 7 bases and J by 4 bases, and 10 bases separated the two germline ends. The V gene's germline CDR1 is MDHEN and CDR2 SYDVKM. The CDR3 extends over 12 amino acids. The table came from immunoSEQ multiplex PCR; TCRdb's copy has only in-frame clones and leaves some out. The data show 10,000 or so clones, 81% seen once. This rearrangement joins TRBV28 to TRBJ1-2; D remains ambiguous. This TCR was sampled from an adult with non-small cell lung cancer. The sample consisted of peripheral blood, taken before neoadjuvant nivolumab, alone or with ipilimumab. The CDR3 DNA is TGTGCCAGCACCTCCGGGAGCTATGGCTACACCTTC. Amino acid sequence: CASTSGSYGYTF.